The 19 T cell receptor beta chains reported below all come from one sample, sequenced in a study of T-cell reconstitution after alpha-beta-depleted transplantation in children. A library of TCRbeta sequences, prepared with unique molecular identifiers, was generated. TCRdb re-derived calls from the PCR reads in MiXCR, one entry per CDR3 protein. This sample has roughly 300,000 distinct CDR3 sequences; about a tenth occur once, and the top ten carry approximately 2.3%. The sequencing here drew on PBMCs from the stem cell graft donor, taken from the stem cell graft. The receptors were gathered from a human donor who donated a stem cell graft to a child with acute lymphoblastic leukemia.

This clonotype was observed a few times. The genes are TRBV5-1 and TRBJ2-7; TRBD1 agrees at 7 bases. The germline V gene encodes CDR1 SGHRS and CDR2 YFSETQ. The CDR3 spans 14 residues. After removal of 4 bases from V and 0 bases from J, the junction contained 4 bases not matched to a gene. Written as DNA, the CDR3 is TGCGCCAGCAGCACCGGGACAGTCTCCTACGAGCAGTACTTC. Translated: CASSTGTVSYEQYF.

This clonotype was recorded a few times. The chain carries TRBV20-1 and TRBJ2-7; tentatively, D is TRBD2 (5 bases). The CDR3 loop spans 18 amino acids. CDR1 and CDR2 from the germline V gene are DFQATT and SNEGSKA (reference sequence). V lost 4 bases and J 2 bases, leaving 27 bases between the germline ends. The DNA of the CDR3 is TGCAGTGCTACCAGGACGGGGAATAGGCGGAAGTATCCCTACGAGCAGTACTTC. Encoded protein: CSATRTGNRRKYPYEQYF.

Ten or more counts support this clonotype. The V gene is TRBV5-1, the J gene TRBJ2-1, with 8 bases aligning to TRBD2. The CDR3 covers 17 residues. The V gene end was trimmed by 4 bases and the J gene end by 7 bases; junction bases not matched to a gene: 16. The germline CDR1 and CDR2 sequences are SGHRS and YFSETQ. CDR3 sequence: CASSRGLREAGLNEQFF. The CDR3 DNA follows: TGCGCCAGCAGCCGAGGGCTGCGGGAGGCGGGATTAAATGAGCAGTTCTTC.

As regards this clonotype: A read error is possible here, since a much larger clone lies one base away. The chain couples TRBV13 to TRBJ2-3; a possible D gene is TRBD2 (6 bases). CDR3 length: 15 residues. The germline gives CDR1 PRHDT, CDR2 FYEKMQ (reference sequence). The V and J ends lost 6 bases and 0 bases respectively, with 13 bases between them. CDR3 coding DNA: TGTGCCAGCAGTTCATCTAGCGAGAGCACAGATACGCAGTATTTT. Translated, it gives CASSSSSESTDTQYF.

CDR3 sequence reads: CSASGGNPYHYGYTF. CDR3 sequence (DNA): TGCAGTGCTAGTGGCGGGAACCCTTACCACTATGGCTACACCTTC. The V and J genes are TRBV20-1 and TRBJ1-2; D unclear. Trimming cost V 3 bases and J 3 bases, with 17 bases left between them. Looked up from germline, CDR1 is DFQATT and CDR2 is SNEGSKA (reference sequence). This CDR3 has 15 amino acids.

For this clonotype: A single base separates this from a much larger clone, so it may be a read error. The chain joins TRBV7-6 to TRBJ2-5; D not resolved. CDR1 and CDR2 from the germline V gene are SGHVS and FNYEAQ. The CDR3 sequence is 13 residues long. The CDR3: CTSSLLQIETQYF. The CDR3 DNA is TGTACCAGCAGCTTACTTCAGATTGAGACCCAGTACTTC.

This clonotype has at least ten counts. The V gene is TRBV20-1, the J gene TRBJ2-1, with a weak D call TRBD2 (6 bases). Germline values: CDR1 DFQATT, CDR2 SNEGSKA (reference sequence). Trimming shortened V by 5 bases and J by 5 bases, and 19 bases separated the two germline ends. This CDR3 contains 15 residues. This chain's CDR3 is CSAPGGVAPNNEQFF. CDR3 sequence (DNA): TGCAGTGCTCCCGGGGGAGTGGCTCCTAACAATGAGCAGTTCTTC.

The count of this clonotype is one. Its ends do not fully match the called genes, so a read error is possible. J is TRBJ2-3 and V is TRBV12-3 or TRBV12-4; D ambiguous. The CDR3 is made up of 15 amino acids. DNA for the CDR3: TGTGCCAGCTCAATTAGCCGGAGAATGGCAGATACGCAGTATTTC. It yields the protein CASSISRRMADTQYF.

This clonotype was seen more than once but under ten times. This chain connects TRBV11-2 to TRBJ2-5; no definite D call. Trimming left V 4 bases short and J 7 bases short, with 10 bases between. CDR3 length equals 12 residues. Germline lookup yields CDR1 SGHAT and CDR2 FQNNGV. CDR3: CASSSEFGTQYF. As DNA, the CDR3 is TGTGCCAGCAGCTCAGAGTTCGGGACCCAGTACTTC.

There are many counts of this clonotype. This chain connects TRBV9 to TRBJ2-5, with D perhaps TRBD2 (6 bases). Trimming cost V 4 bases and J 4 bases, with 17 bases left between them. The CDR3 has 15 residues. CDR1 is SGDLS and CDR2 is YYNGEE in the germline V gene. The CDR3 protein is CASSPRHVGGETQYF. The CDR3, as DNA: TGTGCCAGCAGCCCCCGGCACGTGGGGGGAGAGACCCAGTACTTC.

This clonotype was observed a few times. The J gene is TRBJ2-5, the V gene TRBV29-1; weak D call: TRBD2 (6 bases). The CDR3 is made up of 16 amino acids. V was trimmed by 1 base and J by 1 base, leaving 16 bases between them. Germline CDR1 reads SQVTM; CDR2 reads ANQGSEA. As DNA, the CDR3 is TGCAGCGTTGAAGTATCCGGGAGAGGCGGCCAAGAGACCCAGTACTTC. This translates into CSVEVSGRGGQETQYF.

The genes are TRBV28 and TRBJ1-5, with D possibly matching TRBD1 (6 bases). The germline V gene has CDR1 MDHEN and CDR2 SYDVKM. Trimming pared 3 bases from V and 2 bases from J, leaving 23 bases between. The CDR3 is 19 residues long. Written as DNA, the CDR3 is TGTGCCAGCAGTTTTGTGGGGGCACATAGGGTAAAGGGCAATCAGCCCCAGCATTTT. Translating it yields CASSFVGAHRVKGNQPQHF.

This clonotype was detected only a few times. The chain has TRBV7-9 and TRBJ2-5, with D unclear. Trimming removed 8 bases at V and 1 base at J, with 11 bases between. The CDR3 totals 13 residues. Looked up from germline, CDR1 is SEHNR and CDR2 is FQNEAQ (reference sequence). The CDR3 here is CASLDRRQETQYF. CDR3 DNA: TGTGCCAGCCTTGACCGCCGCCAAGAGACCCAGTACTTC.

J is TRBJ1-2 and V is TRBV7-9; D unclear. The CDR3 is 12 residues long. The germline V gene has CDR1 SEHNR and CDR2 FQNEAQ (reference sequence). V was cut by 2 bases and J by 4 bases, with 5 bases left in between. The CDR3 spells CASSLNSYGYTF. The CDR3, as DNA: TGTGCCAGCAGCTTAAACAGCTATGGCTACACCTTC.

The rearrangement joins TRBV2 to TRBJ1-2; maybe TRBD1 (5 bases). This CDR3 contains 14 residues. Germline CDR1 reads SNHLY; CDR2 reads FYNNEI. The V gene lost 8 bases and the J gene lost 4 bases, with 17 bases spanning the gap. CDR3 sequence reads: CASSVRGEGYGYTF. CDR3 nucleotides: TGTGCCAGCTCGGTCCGAGGGGAGGGCTATGGCTACACCTTC.

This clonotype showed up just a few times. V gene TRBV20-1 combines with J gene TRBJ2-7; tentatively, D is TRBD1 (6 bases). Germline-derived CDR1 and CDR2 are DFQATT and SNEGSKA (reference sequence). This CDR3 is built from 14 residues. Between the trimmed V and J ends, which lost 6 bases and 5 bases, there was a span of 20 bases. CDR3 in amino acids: CSAASDRDTHEQYF. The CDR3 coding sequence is TGCAGTGCAGCTTCGGACCGGGACACCCACGAGCAGTACTTC.

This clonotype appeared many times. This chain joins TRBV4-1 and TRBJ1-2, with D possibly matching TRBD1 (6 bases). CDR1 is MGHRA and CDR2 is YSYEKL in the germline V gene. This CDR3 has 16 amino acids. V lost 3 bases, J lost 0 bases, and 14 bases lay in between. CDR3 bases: TGCGCCAGCAGCCACCCTGGGACAAAACCTAACTATGGCTACACCTTC. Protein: CASSHPGTKPNYGYTF.

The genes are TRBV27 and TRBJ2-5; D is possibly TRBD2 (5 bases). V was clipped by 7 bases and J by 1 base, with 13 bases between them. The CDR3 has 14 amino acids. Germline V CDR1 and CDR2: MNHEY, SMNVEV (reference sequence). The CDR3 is CASIAGAFQETQYF. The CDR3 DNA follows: TGTGCCAGCATTGCGGGCGCCTTCCAAGAGACCCAGTACTTC.

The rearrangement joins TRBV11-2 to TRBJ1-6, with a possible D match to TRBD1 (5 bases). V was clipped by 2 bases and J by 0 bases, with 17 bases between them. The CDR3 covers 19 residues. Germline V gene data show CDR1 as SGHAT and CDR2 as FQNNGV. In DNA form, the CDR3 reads TGTGCCAGCAGCTTAAGCAGGGCAAGTTACCCCTCCTATAATTCACCCCTCCACTTT. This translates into CASSLSRASYPSYNSPLHF.